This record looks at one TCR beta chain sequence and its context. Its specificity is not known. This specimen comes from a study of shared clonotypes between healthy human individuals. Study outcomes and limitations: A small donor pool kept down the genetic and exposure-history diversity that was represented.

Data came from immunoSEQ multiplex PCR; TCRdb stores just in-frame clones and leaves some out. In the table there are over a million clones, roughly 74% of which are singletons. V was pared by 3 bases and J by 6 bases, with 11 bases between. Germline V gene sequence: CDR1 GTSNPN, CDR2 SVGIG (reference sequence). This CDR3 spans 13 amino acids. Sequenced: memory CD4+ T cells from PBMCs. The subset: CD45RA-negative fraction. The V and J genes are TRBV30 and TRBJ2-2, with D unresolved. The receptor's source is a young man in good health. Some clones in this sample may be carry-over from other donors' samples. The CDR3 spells CAWRNFAAGELFF. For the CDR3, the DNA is TGTGCCTGGAGGAACTTCGCTGCCGGGGAGCTGTTTTTT.